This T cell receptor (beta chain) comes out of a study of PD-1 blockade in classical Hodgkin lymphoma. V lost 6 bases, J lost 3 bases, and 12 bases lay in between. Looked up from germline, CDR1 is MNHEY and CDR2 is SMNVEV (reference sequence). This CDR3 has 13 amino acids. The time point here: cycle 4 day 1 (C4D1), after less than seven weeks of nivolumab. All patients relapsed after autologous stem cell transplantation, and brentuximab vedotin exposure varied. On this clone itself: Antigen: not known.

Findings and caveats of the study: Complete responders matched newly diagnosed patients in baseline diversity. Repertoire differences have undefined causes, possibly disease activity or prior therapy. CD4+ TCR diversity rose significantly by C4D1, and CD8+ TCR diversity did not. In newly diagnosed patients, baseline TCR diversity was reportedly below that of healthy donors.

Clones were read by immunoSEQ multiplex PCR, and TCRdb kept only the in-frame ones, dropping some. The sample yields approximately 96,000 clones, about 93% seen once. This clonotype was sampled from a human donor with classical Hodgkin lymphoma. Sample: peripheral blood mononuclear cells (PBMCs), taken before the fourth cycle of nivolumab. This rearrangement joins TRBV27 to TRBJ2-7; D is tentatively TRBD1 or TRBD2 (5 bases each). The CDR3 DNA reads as TGTGCCAGCAGCCCAGGGACGGTCTACGAGCAGTACTTC. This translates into CASSPGTVYEQYF.